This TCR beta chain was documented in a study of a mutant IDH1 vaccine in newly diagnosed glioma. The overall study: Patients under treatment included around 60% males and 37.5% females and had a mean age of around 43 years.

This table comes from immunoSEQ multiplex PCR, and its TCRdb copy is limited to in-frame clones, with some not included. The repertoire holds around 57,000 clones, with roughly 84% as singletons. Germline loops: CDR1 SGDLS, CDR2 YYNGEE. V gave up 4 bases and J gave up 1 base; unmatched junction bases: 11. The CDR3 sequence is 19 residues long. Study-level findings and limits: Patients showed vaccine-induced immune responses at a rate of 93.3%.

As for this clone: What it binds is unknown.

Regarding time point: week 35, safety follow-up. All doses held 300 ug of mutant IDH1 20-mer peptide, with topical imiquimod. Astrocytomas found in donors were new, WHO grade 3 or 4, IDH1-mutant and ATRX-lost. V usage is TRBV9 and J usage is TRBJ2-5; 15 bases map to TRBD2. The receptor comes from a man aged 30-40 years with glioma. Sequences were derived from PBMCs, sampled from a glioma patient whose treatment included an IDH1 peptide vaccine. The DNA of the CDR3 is TGTGCCAGCAGCCCCCGAGGGACTAGCGGGGGGAACTTCCAAGAGACCCAGTACTTC. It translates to CASSPRGTSGGNFQETQYF.